A single sample is the source of the 5 T cell receptor beta chains below, sequenced in a study of cytomegalovirus exposure and HLA in healthy donors (dated by TCRdb to 2015 to 2018). Library preparation employed the immunoSEQ multiplex PCR assay. For the multiplex PCR, a mixture combining 60 forward primers for TCR Vbeta segments and 13 reverse primers for TCR Jbeta segments was used. TCRdb provides this immuneACCESS table in a form limited to in-frame rearrangements. Some clones are lacking; in checked studies, under half of them reflect an unresolved V gene, and why the rest are absent is not known. In this sample the table shows around 140,000 clones, over 70% of which occur a single time. The ten top clones hold 1.5% of the sample. The sequencing input was PBMCs. Source of these receptors: a woman between 18 and 30 years old in good health and CMV-seronegative.

CDR3 residues: CAISESAGRGSSPLHF. The CDR3 DNA follows: TGTGCCATCAGTGAGTCGGCAGGGCGGGGTAGTTCACCCCTCCACTTT. This chain connects TRBV10-3 to TRBJ1-6; TRBD1 might be the D (5 bases). With 0 bases removed from V and 9 bases from J, the gap between germline ends came to 15 bases. CDR1 ENHRY and CDR2 SYGVKD come from the germline V gene. This CDR3 region has 16 residues.

The gene calls are TRBV7-2 and TRBJ1-2; D call uncertain. The CDR3 has 13 residues. CDR1 and CDR2 from the germline V gene are SGHTA and FQGNSA. V gave up 2 bases and J gave up 7 bases, with 11 bases separating them. The CDR3 sequence is CASSLTSSGGYTF. CDR3 DNA: TGTGCCAGCAGCTTAACCTCTTCGGGTGGCTACACCTTC.

The chain is built from TRBV13 and TRBJ2-7; 8 nucleotides line up with TRBD1. V dropped 5 bases and J dropped 3; count of bases not matched to a gene: 3. Germline V gene data show CDR1 as PRHDT and CDR2 as FYEKMQ (reference sequence). The CDR3 contains 13 residues. The CDR3 here is CASSRGQGYEQYF. DNA of the CDR3: TGTGCCAGCAGCCGAGGACAGGGCTACGAGCAGTACTTC.

This chain connects TRBV4-1 to TRBJ2-2, with a possible D match to TRBD2 (6 bases). Germline values: CDR1 MGHRA, CDR2 YSYEKL. The V end was cut by 3 bases, the J end by 1 base, with 12 bases between. There are 16 residues in the CDR3. This CDR3 is CASSQSGAGNTGELFF. In DNA, the CDR3 is TGCGCCAGCAGCCAGTCGGGAGCCGGGAACACCGGGGAGCTGTTTTTT.

The V and J genes are TRBV5-1 and TRBJ2-5; D possibly corresponds to TRBD2 (6 bases). Trimming removed 2 bases at V and 5 bases at J, with 13 bases between. Germline CDR1 SGHRS, CDR2 YFSETQ. CDR3 length: 14 amino acids. The CDR3 DNA reads as TGCGCCAGCAGCTTAGCCGGGAGCGAGGAGACCCAGTACTTC. Translated: CASSLAGSEETQYF.